Sequencing of this TCR beta chain was carried out in a study of PD-1 blockade in classical Hodgkin lymphoma. Concerning this clone: Its antigen is currently unknown.

Germline V gives CDR1 KGHSH, CDR2 LQKENI. This CDR3 has 19 amino acids. The ends lost 4 bases at V and 0 bases at J; junction bases unmatched: 12. Repertoires were generated with immunoSEQ multiplex PCR, while TCRdb's copy carries only in-frame clones and drops some. This sample has approximately 27,000 clones; roughly four fifths occur once, and the top ten carry 15% to 20%. General study points: A significant rise in TCR diversity by C4D1 was seen for CD4+ but not CD8+ cells.

Described time point: cycle 4 day 1 (C4D1), after 6 weeks of nivolumab. Relapse was seen in all patients after autologous stem cell transplantation, and brentuximab vedotin exposure was variable. Responses achieved at best were complete response, partial response or progressive disease. The chain uses TRBV18 and TRBJ1-5, with 10 bases matching TRBD1. This clonotype originated in a human donor with classical Hodgkin lymphoma. Specimen: peripheral blood mononuclear cells (PBMCs), collected before the fourth cycle of nivolumab. The CDR3 protein is CASSLSTGTGVGSNQPQHF. The DNA of the CDR3 is TGTGCCAGCTCACTCTCTACAGGGACAGGGGTCGGTAGCAATCAGCCCCAGCATTTT. Looking up the rest from reference TRBV18 and TRBJ1-5 gives the full variable domain: NAGVMQNPRHLVRRRGQEARLRCSPMKGHSHVYWYRQLPEEGLKFMVYLQKENIIDESGMPKERFSAEFPKEGPSILRIQQVVRGDSAAYFCASSLSTGTGVGSNQPQHFGDGTRLSIL.